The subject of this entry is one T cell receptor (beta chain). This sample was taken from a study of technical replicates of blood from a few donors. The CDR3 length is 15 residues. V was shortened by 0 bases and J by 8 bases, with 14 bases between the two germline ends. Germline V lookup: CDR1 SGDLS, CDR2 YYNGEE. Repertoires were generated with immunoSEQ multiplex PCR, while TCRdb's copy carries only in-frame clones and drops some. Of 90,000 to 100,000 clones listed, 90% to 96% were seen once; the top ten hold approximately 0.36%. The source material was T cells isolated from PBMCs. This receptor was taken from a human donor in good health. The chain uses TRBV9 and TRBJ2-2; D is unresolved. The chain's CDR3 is CASSVEERIWGELFF. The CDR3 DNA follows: TGTGCCAGCAGCGTAGAGGAGAGGATCTGGGGGGAGCTGTTTTTT.